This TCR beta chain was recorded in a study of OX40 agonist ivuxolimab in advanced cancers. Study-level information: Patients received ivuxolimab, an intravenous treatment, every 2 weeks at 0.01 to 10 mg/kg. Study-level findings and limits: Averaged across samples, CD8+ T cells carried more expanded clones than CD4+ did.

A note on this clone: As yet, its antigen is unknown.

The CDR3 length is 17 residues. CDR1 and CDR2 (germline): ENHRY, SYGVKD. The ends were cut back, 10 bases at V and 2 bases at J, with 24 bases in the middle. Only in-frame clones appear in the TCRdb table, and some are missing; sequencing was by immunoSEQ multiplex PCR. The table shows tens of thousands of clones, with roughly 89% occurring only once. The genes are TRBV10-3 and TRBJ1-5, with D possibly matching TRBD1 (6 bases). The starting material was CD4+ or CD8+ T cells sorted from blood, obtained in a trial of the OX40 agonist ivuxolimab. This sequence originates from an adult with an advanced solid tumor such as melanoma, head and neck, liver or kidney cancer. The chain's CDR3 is CATGEGTQNWRNQPQHF. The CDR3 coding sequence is TGTGCCACGGGGGAGGGGACACAAAATTGGCGCAATCAGCCCCAGCATTTT.